This passage covers 2 T cell receptor beta chains from one sample sequenced in a study of blood T cell repertoires in COVID-19. Here immunoSEQ multiplex PCR was the method, and the copy in TCRdb shows in-frame clones only, minus some. The data show 140,000 to 150,000 clones, with around 72% seen just once and 1.9% held by the top ten. Sequenced sample: peripheral blood. These receptors all come from a woman aged 60 to 75 with acute or convalescent COVID-19.

This chain links TRBV5-4 with TRBJ2-1; 8 bases match TRBD1. Germline V CDR1 and CDR2: SGHNT, YYREEE (reference sequence). Trimming cost V 6 bases and J 6 bases; bases outside gene matches: 5. The CDR3 is made up of 13 amino acids. This CDR3 is CASMDRVSNEQFF. The CDR3 nucleotides are TGTGCCAGCATGGACAGGGTCAGCAATGAGCAGTTCTTC.

The chain employs TRBV19 and TRBJ1-2; a weak D match, TRBD1 (6 bases). Trimming removed 5 bases from V and 3 bases from J, with 22 bases in between. Germline V gene data show CDR1 as LNHDA and CDR2 as SQIVND (reference sequence). The CDR3 is made up of 17 amino acids. DNA of the CDR3: TGTGCCAGTAGTCGTCTGCCGGGGACATCAACCCACTATGGCTACACCTTC. Translating it yields CASSRLPGTSTHYGYTF.